This T cell receptor (beta chain) was obtained from a study of T-cell memory formation after mild COVID-19. Study conclusions and caveats: The SARS-CoV-2 specificity of second-wave clones reaching peak at day 37 remained unverified. There were some responding clones in pre-infection memory, which suggested that cross-reactive memory had joined.

A few counts support this clonotype. Its antigen is currently unknown. UMIs and sample barcodes were carried by the TCR alpha and TCR beta cDNA libraries that 5'RACE produced using constant-segment primers. Each CDR3 protein is one row after TCRdb ran MiXCR on the 5' RACE reads. Found here are roughly 47,000 distinct CDR3 sequences, about 7.3% of them singletons; the top ten hold more than 1.3%. The ends lost 2 bases at V and 7 bases at J; junction bases unmatched: 14. The CDR3 has 16 residues. Germline loops: CDR1 SGHRS, CDR2 YFSETQ. The TCR sequence derives from a man between 18 and 29 years old who had mild COVID-19 (a few samples of this study predate the infection). Cell type and time point are not known. The sequenced material came from PBMCs or a T cell subset sorted from them (not recorded which). The V and J genes are TRBV5-1 and TRBJ1-1, with 7 bases matching TRBD1. The CDR3 DNA reads TGCGCCAGCAGCTTTTCCTCCGGGACAGACACCCTTGAAGCTTTCTTT. Its translation is CASSFSSGTDTLEAFF.